These T cell receptor beta chains were read from a single sample in a study of T cell repertoires in cytomegalovirus infection. Each CDR3 protein gets one entry after TCRdb re-called the reads with MiXCR. This table has approximately 730,000 distinct CDR3 sequences, around 30% appearing once. For these receptors, no antigen is known. The sample consisted of cultured PBMCs, taken from culture after CMV antigen stimulation. Source of these receptors: a human donor in good health (CMV status not recorded). Some clones in this sample may be carry-over from other donors' samples. Both conserved end residues are part of each CDR3. Fields, in order: CDR3 protein, CDR3 DNA, J gene, V gene, D gene, clone size. A D gene is named only where the DNA matches it firmly. Not every row has a clone size; where given, it reads once, few, many or a size class.

CDR3aa: CASSRSGVEFF; CDR3nt: TGTGCCAGCAGCCGTAGCGGGGTCGAGTTCTTC; j_gene: TRBJ2-1; v_gene: TRBV7-2; d_gene: TRBD2; abundance: -
CDR3aa: CASSLTHTGDEQYF; CDR3nt: TGTGCCAGCAGCTTAACGCACACCGGGGACGAGCAGTACTTC; j_gene: TRBJ2-7; v_gene: TRBV7-6; d_gene: -; abundance: many
CDR3aa: CASSTGTGFNEQFF; CDR3nt: TGTGCCAGCAGCACCGGGACAGGGTTCAATGAGCAGTTCTTC; j_gene: TRBJ2-1; v_gene: TRBV7-2; d_gene: TRBD1; abundance: -
CDR3aa: CASGPGLAGEDTQYF; CDR3nt: TGTGCCAGCGGGCCGGGACTAGCGGGGGAAGATACGCAGTATTTT; j_gene: TRBJ2-3; v_gene: TRBV7-7; d_gene: TRBD2; abundance: -
CDR3aa: CASSRRVPYEQYF; CDR3nt: TGTGCCAGCAGTCGCAGGGTTCCCTACGAGCAGTACTTC; j_gene: TRBJ2-7; v_gene: TRBV6-2/TRBV6-3; d_gene: -; abundance: few
CDR3aa: CASSYTRSSAGDTQYF; CDR3nt: TGTGCCAGCAGTTACACCCGGTCGAGCGCGGGAGATACGCAGTATTTT; j_gene: TRBJ2-3; v_gene: TRBV6-5; d_gene: -; abundance: few
CDR3aa: CASTPGDLSNQPQHF; CDR3nt: TGTGCCAGCACCCCGGGCGACCTTAGCAATCAGCCCCAGCATTTT; j_gene: TRBJ1-5; v_gene: TRBV6-1; d_gene: -; abundance: -
CDR3aa: CASSSSEETQYF; CDR3nt: TGTGCCAGCAGTTCATCGGAAGAGACCCAGTACTTC; j_gene: TRBJ2-5; v_gene: TRBV7-2; d_gene: -; abundance: many
CDR3aa: CASSLSMRGGSYNEQFF; CDR3nt: TGTGCCAGCAGTTTATCGATGAGGGGTGGCTCCTACAATGAGCAGTTCTTC; j_gene: TRBJ2-1; v_gene: TRBV27; d_gene: -; abundance: -
CDR3aa: CASTPDTEAFF; CDR3nt: TGTGCCAGCACCCCGGACACTGAAGCTTTCTTT; j_gene: TRBJ1-1; v_gene: TRBV6-6; d_gene: -; abundance: few
CDR3aa: CASSRQLVYTEAFF; CDR3nt: TGTGCCAGCAGTAGACAGTTAGTGTACACTGAAGCTTTCTTT; j_gene: TRBJ1-1; v_gene: TRBV7-2; d_gene: -; abundance: few
CDR3aa: CAISESGQGNTEAFF; CDR3nt: TGTGCCATCAGTGAGTCGGGACAGGGGAACACTGAAGCTTTCTTT; j_gene: TRBJ1-1; v_gene: TRBV10-3; d_gene: TRBD1; abundance: -
CDR3aa: CAQQFGADTQYF; CDR3nt: TGTGCCCAGCAGTTTGGGGCGGATACGCAGTATTTT; j_gene: TRBJ2-3; v_gene: TRBV2; d_gene: -; abundance: few